This T cell receptor (beta chain) derives from a study of cytomegalovirus exposure and HLA in healthy donors. About the research overall: An earlier analysis found 117 million unique TCR beta sequences from 150 million to 200 million T cells. HLA-typed donors were the source of around 77 million unique TCRs held in an early data release. Findings and caveats of the study: Highly shared sequence variants in one cluster were likely a sequencing artifact. A later examination showed that TCR association rates differed by HLA locus, with DRB1 most and HLA-C fewest.

CDR3 length equals 13 residues. V was pared by 3 bases and J by 4 bases, with 7 bases between. Germline V lookup: CDR1 MNHEY, CDR2 SMNVEV (reference sequence). A note on this clone: What it recognizes is unknown.

A multiplex PCR was run with 60 Vbeta primers and 13 Jbeta primers. Using immunoSEQ multiplex PCR, the repertoire was profiled, and TCRdb retains in-frame clones only, with some absent. The data contain more than 80,000 clones, about 70% of them singletons. V and J are TRBV27 and TRBJ1-5; the D is unclear. Sample: PBMCs. This TCR was recovered from a female donor in good health and CMV-seronegative. CDR3 sequence reads: CASSFSLNQPQHF. The CDR3 DNA reads TGTGCCAGCAGTTTCTCCTTGAATCAGCCCCAGCATTTT.